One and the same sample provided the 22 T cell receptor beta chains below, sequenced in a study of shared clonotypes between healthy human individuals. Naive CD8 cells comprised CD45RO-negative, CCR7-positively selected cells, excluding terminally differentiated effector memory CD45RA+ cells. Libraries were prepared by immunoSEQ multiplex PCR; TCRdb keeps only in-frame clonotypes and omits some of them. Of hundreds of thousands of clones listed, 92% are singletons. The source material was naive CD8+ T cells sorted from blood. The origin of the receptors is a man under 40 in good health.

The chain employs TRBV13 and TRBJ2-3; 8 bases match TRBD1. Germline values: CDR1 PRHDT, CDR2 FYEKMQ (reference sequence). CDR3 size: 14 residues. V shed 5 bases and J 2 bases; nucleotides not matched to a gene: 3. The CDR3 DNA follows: TGTGCCAGCAGCGTGGACAGGGCCACAGATACGCAGTATTTT. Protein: CASSVDRATDTQYF.

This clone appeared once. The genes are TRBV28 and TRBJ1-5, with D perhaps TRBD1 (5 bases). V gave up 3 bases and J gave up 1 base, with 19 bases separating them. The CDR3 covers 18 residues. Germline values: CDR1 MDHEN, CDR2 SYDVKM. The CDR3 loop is CASSFPSIRRVSNQPQHF. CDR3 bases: TGTGCCAGCAGTTTCCCCTCCATCCGCAGGGTGAGCAATCAGCCCCAGCATTTT.

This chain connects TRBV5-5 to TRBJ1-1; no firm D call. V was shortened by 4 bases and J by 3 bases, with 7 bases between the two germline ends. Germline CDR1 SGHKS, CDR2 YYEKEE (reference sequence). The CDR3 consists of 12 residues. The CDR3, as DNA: TGTGCCAGCAGCGATTGGGACACTGAAGCTTTCTTT. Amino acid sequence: CASSDWDTEAFF.

CDR3 sequence (DNA): TGTGCCAGTGAAACACAGCAAGAGACCCAGTACTTC. Protein: CASETQQETQYF. V usage is TRBV28 and J usage is TRBJ2-5; D is unclear. Germline CDR1 reads MDHEN; CDR2 reads SYDVKM. V was clipped by 9 bases and J by 2 bases, with 10 bases between them. This CDR3 spans 12 amino acids. The variable domain in full, with the rest retrieved from reference TRBV28 and TRBJ2-5, is DVKVTQSSRYLVKRTGEKVFLECVQDMDHENMFWYRQDPGLGLRLIYFSYDVKMKEKGDIPEGYSVSREKKERFSLILESASTNQTSMYLCASETQQETQYFGPGTRLLVL.

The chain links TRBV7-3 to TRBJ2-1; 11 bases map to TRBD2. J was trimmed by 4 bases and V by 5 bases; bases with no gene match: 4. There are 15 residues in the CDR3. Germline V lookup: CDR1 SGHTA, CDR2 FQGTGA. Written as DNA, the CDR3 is TGTGCCAGCAGCACCATAGCGGGAGGGTACAATGAGCAGTTCTTC. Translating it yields CASSTIAGGYNEQFF.

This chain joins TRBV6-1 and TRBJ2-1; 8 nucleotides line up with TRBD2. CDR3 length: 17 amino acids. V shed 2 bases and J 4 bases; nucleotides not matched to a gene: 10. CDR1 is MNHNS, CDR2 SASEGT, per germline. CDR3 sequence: CASSERSGTRIYNEQFF. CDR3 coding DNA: TGTGCCAGCAGTGAACGGAGCGGGACTAGGATTTACAATGAGCAGTTCTTC.

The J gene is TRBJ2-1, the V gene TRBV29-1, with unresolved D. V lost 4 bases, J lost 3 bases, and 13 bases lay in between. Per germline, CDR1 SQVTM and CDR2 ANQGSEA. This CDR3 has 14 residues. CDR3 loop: CSVVWQSRYNEQFF. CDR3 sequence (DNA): TGCAGCGTTGTTTGGCAAAGCCGCTACAATGAGCAGTTCTTC.

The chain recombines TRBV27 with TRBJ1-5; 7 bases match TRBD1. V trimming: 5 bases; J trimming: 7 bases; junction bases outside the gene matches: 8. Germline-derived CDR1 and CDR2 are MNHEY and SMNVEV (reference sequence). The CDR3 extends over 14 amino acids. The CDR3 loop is CASSPHDRDQPQHF. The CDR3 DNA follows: TGTGCCAGCAGTCCCCACGACAGGGACCAGCCCCAGCATTTT.

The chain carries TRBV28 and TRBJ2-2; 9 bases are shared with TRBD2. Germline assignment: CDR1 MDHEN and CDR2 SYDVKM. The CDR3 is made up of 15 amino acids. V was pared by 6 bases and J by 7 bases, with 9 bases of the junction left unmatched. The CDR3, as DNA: TGTGCCAGCAGCCGACTAGCGGAGATGGGCGGGGAGCTGTTTTTT. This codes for CASSRLAEMGGELFF.

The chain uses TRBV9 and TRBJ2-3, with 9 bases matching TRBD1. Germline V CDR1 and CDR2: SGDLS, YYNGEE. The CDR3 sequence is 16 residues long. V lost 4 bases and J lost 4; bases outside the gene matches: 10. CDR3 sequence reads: CASSPRTGGAADTQYF. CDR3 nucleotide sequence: TGTGCCAGCAGCCCTCGAACAGGGGGCGCGGCAGATACGCAGTATTTT.

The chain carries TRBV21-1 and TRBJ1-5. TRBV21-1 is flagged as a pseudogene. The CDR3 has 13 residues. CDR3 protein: CASSLKGVQPQHF. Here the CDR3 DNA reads TGTGCCAGCAGCCTGAAGGGAGTCCAGCCCCAGCATTTT.

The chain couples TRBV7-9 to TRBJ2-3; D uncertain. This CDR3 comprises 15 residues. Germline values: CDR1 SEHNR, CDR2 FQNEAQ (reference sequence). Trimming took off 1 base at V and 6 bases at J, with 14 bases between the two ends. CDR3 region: CASSLGSLVRDTQYF. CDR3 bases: TGTGCCAGCAGCTTAGGATCCTTGGTCAGGGATACGCAGTATTTT.

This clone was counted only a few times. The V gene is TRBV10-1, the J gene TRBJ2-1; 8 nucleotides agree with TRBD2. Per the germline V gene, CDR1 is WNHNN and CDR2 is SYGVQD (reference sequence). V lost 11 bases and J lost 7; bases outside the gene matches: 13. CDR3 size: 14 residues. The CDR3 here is CARRRRERGNEQFF. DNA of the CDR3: TGCGCCCGTCGTAGGCGGGAGCGGGGGAATGAGCAGTTCTTC.

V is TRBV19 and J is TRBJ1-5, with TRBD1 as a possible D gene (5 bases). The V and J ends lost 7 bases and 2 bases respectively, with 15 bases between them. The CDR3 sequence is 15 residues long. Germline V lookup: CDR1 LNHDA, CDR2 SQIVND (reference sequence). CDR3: CASTLSGGRNQPQHF. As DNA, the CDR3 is TGTGCCAGTACCCTCTCGGGGGGACGCAATCAGCCCCAGCATTTT. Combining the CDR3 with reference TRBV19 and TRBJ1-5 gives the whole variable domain DGGITQSPKYLFRKEGQNVTLSCEQNLNHDAMYWYRQDPGQGLRLIYYSQIVNDFQKGDIAEGYSVSREKKESFPLTVTSAQKNPTAFYLCASTLSGGRNQPQHFGDGTRLSIL.

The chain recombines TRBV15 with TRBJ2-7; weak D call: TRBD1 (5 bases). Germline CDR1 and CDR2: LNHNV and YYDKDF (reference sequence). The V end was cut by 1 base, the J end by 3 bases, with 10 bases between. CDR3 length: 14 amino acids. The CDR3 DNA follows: TGTGCCACCAGCAGAGCCTCGGACAACTACGAGCAGTACTTC. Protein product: CATSRASDNYEQYF.

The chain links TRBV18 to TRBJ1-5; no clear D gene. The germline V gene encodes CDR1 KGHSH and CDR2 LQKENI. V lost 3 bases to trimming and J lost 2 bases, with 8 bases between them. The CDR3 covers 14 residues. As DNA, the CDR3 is TGTGCCAGCTCACCCACGGCCGGCAATCAGCCCCAGCATTTT. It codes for CASSPTAGNQPQHF.

The CDR3 spells CASSPLTSYEQYF. The DNA of the CDR3 is TGTGCCAGCAGCCCCCTCACGTCTTACGAGCAGTACTTC. The V and J genes are TRBV7-6 and TRBJ2-7, with D unclear. Germline assignment: CDR1 SGHVS and CDR2 FNYEAQ. There are 13 residues in the CDR3. The V and J ends lost 5 bases and 4 bases respectively, with 12 bases between them.

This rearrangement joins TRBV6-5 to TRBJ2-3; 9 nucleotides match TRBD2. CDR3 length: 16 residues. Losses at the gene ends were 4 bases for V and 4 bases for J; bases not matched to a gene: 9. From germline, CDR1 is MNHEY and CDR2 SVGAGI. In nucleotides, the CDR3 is TGTGCCAGCAGTTGGGGGCTAGCGGGATTTTCAGATACGCAGTATTTT. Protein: CASSWGLAGFSDTQYF.

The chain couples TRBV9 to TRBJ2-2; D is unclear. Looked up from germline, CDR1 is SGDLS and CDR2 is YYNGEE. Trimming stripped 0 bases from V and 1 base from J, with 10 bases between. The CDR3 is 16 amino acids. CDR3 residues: CASSVGQEWNTGELFF. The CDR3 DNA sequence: TGTGCCAGCAGCGTAGGTCAAGAGTGGAACACCGGGGAGCTGTTTTTT.

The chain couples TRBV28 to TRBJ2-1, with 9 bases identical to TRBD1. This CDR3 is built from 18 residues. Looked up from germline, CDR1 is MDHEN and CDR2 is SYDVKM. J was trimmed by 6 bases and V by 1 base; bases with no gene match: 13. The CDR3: CASSLLWNRDRVGNEQFF. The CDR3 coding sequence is TGTGCCAGCAGTTTATTGTGGAACCGGGACAGGGTCGGCAATGAGCAGTTCTTC. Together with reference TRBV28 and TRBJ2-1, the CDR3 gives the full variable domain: DVKVTQSSRYLVKRTGEKVFLECVQDMDHENMFWYRQDPGLGLRLIYFSYDVKMKEKGDIPEGYSVSREKKERFSLILESASTNQTSMYLCASSLLWNRDRVGNEQFFGPGTRLTVL.

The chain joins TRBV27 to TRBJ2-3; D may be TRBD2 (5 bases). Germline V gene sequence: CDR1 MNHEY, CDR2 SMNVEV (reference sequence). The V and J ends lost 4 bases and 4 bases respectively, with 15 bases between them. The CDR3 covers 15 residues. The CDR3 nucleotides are TGTGCCAGCAGTTCCTATGGAGGAGAACCAGATACGCAGTATTTT. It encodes CASSSYGGEPDTQYF.

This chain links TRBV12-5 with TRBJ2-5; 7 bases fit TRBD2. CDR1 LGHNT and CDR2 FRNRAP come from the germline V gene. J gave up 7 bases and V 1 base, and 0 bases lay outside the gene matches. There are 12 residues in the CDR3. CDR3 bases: TGTGCTAGTGGTTTGGGCGGGGGGACCCAGTACTTC. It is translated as CASGLGGGTQYF. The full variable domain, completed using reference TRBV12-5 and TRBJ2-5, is DARVTQTPRHKVTEMGQEVTMRCQPILGHNTVFWYRQTMMQGLELLAYFRNRAPLDDSGMPKDRFSAEMPDATLATLKIQPSEPRDSAVYFCASGLGGGTQYFGPGTRLLVL.